A single sample is the source of the 20 T cell receptor beta chains below, sequenced in a study of somatic mutations in cytotoxic T cells in rheumatoid arthritis (dated by TCRdb to 2016 to 2017). The library came from the immunoSEQ multiplex PCR assay. TCRdb retrieved this table from immuneACCESS and kept in-frame rearrangements only. Not all clones are present; in checked studies, unresolved V genes account for under half, and no reason is known for the remainder. This sample holds roughly 20,000 clones; approximately 80% were observed only once. About 10% of the sample goes to the ten largest clones. Sequenced input: CD8+ T cells sorted from blood. These receptors all stem from an adult with rheumatoid arthritis.

This rearrangement joins TRBV6-5 to TRBJ1-2, with D perhaps matching TRBD1 (5 bases). The V and J ends lost 6 bases and 5 bases respectively, with 13 bases between them. Looked up from germline, CDR1 is MNHEY and CDR2 is SVGAGI. The CDR3 length is 13 residues. The CDR3 spells CASRGFGGYGYTF. In nucleotides, the CDR3 is TGTGCCAGCAGGGGTTTTGGGGGTTATGGCTACACCTTC.

The chain joins TRBV5-1 to TRBJ2-1; 9 bases are shared with TRBD2. CDR1 SGHRS and CDR2 YFSETQ come from the germline V gene. The V segment lost 4 bases and the J segment 9 bases; nucleotides outside the gene matches: 5. The CDR3 runs to 13 residues. The CDR3 DNA sequence: TGCGCCAGCAGCCCCGGGACTAGCATTGAGCAGTTCTTC. This encodes CASSPGTSIEQFF.

The J gene is TRBJ2-7, the V gene TRBV5-1, with D perhaps matching TRBD2 (5 bases). This CDR3 contains 14 residues. In germline, CDR1 is SGHRS, CDR2 YFSETQ. The V end was cut by 5 bases, the J end by 3 bases, with 15 bases between. The CDR3 DNA is TGCGCCAGCAGTCAAGGGAGTTTCCGCTACGAGCAGTACTTC. Residues: CASSQGSFRYEQYF.

V and J are TRBV19 and TRBJ2-1, with 9 bases identical to TRBD2. Germline-derived CDR1 and CDR2 are LNHDA and SQIVND (reference sequence). Trimming at V came to 10 bases and at J to 7 bases, leaving 17 bases not matched to a gene. The CDR3 is made up of 16 amino acids. The CDR3 sequence is CATTRGRQRGVNEQFF. The CDR3 nucleotides are TGTGCCACTACTAGGGGGAGGCAGCGGGGGGTAAATGAGCAGTTCTTC.

The rearrangement joins TRBV7-9 to TRBJ1-4; D might be TRBD1 (5 bases). Trimming pared 5 bases from V and 10 bases from J, leaving 8 bases between. Germline V gives CDR1 SEHNR, CDR2 FQNEAQ (reference sequence). The CDR3 spans 11 residues. CDR3 in DNA: TGTGCCAGCAGCCCCCAGGGAAAACTGTTTTTT. The encoded protein is CASSPQGKLFF.

The genes are TRBV10-2 and TRBJ1-1; perhaps TRBD1 as D (5 bases). Germline CDR1 is WSHSY and CDR2 is SAAADI. This CDR3 is built from 15 residues. The V end was cut by 2 bases, the J end by 0 bases, with 10 bases between. CDR3 region: CASSEMAGVNTEAFF. In DNA, the CDR3 is TGCGCCAGCAGTGAGATGGCGGGGGTGAACACTGAAGCTTTCTTT.

This chain uses TRBV6-6 with TRBJ2-7; 8 positions agree with TRBD2. The germline gives CDR1 MNHNY, CDR2 SVGAGI (reference sequence). The CDR3 length is 14 residues. V trimming: 8 bases; J trimming: 3 bases; junction bases outside the gene matches: 9. The DNA of the CDR3 is TGTGCCAGCCGCGGGGGGCCCGCTCACTACGAGCAGTACTTC. Translating it yields CASRGGPAHYEQYF.

This clone turned up a few times. The chain has TRBV6-4 and TRBJ2-2, with TRBD2 matching 7 bases. The CDR3 contains 15 residues. Germline CDR1 MRHNA, CDR2 SNTAGT. Germline trimming cut 3 bases from V and 5 bases from J; bases unmatched to any gene: 6. DNA for the CDR3: TGTGCCAGCAGTGATTCCGTCGGGGGGACCGGGGAGCTGTTTTTT. This gives the protein CASSDSVGGTGELFF.

The chain uses TRBV5-1 and TRBJ2-1; 7 nucleotides line up with TRBD2. Germline assignment: CDR1 SGHRS and CDR2 YFSETQ. With 0 bases clipped from V and 0 bases from J, the junction kept 3 bases outside the gene matches. This CDR3 is built from 16 residues. CDR3 nucleotides: TGCGCCAGCAGCTTGGCCGGCGGGAGCTCCTACAATGAGCAGTTCTTC. As protein: CASSLAGGSSYNEQFF.

This chain connects TRBV10-3 to TRBJ2-5; TRBD2 aligns across 10 bases. V lost 0 bases to trimming and J lost 5 bases; unmatched junction nucleotides: 9. Germline CDR1 ENHRY, CDR2 SYGVKD. This CDR3 has 17 residues. The CDR3: CAISESTSSGGVETQYF. For the CDR3, the DNA is TGTGCCATCAGTGAGTCGACGTCTAGCGGGGGAGTGGAGACCCAGTACTTC.

This clone was seen a handful of times. The CDR3 region has the DNA TGTGCCTGGAAGTCCCAGGAGGACTATCAGCCCCAGCATTTT. Translating it yields CAWKSQEDYQPQHF. This sequence joins TRBV30 and TRBJ1-5; the D is unclear. The CDR3 is 14 residues long. The V end lost 4 bases, the J end lost 5 bases, and 15 bases lay between the germline ends. In germline, CDR1 is GTSNPN, CDR2 SVGIG (reference sequence).

This sequence joins TRBV28 and TRBJ1-1; possibly TRBD1 for D (6 bases). CDR1 and CDR2 from the germline V gene are MDHEN and SYDVKM. Trimming removed 5 bases from V and 0 bases from J, with 10 bases in between. The CDR3 contains 14 residues. CDR3 nucleotides: TGTGCCAGCAGTATCGGACAGATGAACACTGAAGCTTTCTTT. It is translated as CASSIGQMNTEAFF.

V gene TRBV9 combines with J gene TRBJ2-1, with D uncertain. The length of the CDR3 is 17 residues. The V end was cut by 0 bases, the J end by 0 bases, with 13 bases between. Per germline, CDR1 SGDLS and CDR2 YYNGEE. CDR3 sequence reads: CASSVVAVGSSYNEQFF. Here the CDR3 DNA reads TGTGCCAGCAGCGTAGTGGCAGTTGGTAGCTCCTACAATGAGCAGTTCTTC. Variable domain in full (rest from reference TRBV9 and TRBJ2-1): DSGVTQTPKHLITATGQRVTLRCSPRSGDLSVYWYQQSLDQGLQFLIQYYNGEERAKGNILERFSAQQFPDLHSELNLSSLELGDSALYFCASSVVAVGSSYNEQFFGPGTRLTVL.

This clone has just a few counts. V and J are TRBV7-9 and TRBJ2-4, with 8 bases fitting TRBD2. Trimming took 4 bases from V and 7 from J; bases not matched to a gene: 9. CDR3 length: 15 residues. Germline CDR1 and CDR2: SEHNR and FQNEAQ (reference sequence). This CDR3 is CASSYGGLGGNIQYF. DNA for the CDR3: TGTGCCAGCAGCTACGGGGGACTAGGGGGGAACATTCAGTACTTC.

The rearrangement links TRBV23-1 to TRBJ1-2, with 7 positions matching TRBD1. TRBV23-1 is an open reading frame, and its role is uncertain. The CDR3 contains 17 residues. J gave up 2 bases and V 9 bases, and 18 bases lay outside the gene matches. In DNA, the CDR3 is TGCGCCAGACGGTCCTGGGACAGAGTTAATCTAAACTATGGCTACACCTTC. This encodes CARRSWDRVNLNYGYTF.

This chain joins TRBV7-3 and TRBJ2-5, with D perhaps matching TRBD1 or TRBD2 (5 bases each). This CDR3 contains 15 residues. Germline CDR1 is SGHTA and CDR2 is FQGTGA. V gave up 3 bases and J gave up 2 bases, with 13 bases separating them. Written as DNA, the CDR3 is TGTGCCAGCAGCTTCGGGGCGGGTTTACAAGAGACCCAGTACTTC. As protein: CASSFGAGLQETQYF.

This clone was picked up one time. This chain joins TRBV25-1 and TRBJ2-3; D unclear. This CDR3 has 12 amino acids. V shed 4 bases and J shed 2 bases, with 4 bases lying between them. Germline loops: CDR1 MGHDK, CDR2 SYGVNS. The CDR3: CASSVATDTQYF. CDR3 nucleotide sequence: TGTGCCAGCAGTGTTGCCACAGATACGCAGTATTTT.

V gene TRBV28 combines with J gene TRBJ2-2; D not certain. Trimming took 5 bases from V and 5 from J, leaving 12 bases between them. CDR1 MDHEN and CDR2 SYDVKM come from the germline V gene. The CDR3 is 14 residues long. The CDR3 reads CASSPLTVTGELFF. DNA for the CDR3: TGTGCCAGCAGTCCCCTCACTGTTACCGGGGAGCTGTTTTTT.

The chain joins TRBV12-5 to TRBJ1-1; D is unclear. Germline assignment: CDR1 LGHNT and CDR2 FRNRAP. With 6 bases removed from V and 3 bases from J, the gap between germline ends came to 11 bases. CDR3 length equals 13 residues. The CDR3 region has the DNA TGTGCTAGTGGCCGGGCCCAGTACACTGAAGCTTTCTTT. Amino acid sequence: CASGRAQYTEAFF. The complete variable domain, with remaining parts taken from reference TRBV12-5 and TRBJ1-1, reads DARVTQTPRHKVTEMGQEVTMRCQPILGHNTVFWYRQTMMQGLELLAYFRNRAPLDDSGMPKDRFSAEMPDATLATLKIQPSEPRDSAVYFCASGRAQYTEAFFGQGTRLTVV.

Here the CDR3 reads CASSWRRTENTGELFF. The DNA for the CDR3 is TGTGCCAGCAGCTGGAGACGGACAGAGAACACCGGGGAGCTGTTTTTT. This sequence joins TRBV7-8 and TRBJ2-2; TRBD1 might be the D (6 bases). There are 16 residues in the CDR3. From germline, CDR1 is SGHVS and CDR2 FQNEAQ. V gave up 4 bases and J gave up 1 base, with 13 bases separating them.